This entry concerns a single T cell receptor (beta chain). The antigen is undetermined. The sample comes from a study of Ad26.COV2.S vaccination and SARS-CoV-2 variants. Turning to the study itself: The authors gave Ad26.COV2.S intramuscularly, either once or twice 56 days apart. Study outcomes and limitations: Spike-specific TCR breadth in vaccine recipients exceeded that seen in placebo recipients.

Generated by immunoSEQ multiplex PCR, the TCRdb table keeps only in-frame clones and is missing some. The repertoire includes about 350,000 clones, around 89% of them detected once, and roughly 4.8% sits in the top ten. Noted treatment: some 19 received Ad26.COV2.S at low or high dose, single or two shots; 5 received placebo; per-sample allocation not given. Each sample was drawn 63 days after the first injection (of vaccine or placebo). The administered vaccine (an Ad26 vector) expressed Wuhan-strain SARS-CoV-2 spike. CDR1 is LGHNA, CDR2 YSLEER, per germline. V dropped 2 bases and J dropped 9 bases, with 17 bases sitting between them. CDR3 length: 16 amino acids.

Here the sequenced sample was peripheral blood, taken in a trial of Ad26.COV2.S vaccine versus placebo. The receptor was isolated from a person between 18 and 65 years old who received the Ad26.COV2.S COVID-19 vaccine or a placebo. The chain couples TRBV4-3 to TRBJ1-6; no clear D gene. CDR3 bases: TGCGCCAGCAGCCAACAGACTTCGTCGGGAGGTTCACCCCTCCACTTT. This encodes CASSQQTSSGGSPLHF.